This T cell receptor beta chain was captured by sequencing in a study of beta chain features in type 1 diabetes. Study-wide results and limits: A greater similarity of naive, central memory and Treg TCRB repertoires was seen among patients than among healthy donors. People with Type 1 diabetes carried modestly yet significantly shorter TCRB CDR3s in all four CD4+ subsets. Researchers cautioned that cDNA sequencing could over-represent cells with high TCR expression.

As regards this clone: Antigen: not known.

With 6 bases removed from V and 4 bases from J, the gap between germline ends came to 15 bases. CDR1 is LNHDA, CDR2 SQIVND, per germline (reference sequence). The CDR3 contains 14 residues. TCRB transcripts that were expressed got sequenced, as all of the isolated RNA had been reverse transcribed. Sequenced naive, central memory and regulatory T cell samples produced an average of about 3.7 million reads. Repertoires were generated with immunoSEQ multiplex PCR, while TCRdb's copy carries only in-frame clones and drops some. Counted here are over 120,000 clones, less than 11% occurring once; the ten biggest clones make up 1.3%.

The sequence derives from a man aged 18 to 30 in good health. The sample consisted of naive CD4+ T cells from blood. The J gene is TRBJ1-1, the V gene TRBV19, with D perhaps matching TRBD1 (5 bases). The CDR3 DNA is TGTGCCAGTAGGCAAACAGGTCTAGGCACTGAAGCTTTCTTT. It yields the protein CASRQTGLGTEAFF. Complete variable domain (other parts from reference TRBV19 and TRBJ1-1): DGGITQSPKYLFRKEGQNVTLSCEQNLNHDAMYWYRQDPGQGLRLIYYSQIVNDFQKGDIAEGYSVSREKKESFPLTVTSAQKNPTAFYLCASRQTGLGTEAFFGQGTRLTVV.